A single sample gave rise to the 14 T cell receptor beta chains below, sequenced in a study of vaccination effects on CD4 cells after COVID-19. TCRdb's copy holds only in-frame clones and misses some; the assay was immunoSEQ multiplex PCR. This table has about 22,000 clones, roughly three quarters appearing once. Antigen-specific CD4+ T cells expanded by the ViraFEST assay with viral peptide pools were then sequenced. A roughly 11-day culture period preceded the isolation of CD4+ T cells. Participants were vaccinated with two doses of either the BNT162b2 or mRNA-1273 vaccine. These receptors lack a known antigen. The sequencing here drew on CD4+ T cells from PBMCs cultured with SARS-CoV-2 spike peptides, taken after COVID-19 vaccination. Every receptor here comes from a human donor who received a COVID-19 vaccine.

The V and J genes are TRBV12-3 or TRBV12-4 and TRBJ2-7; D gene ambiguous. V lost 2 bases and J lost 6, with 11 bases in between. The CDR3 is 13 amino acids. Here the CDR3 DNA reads TGTGCCAGCAGTTTATTGGGCACTGGCGAGCAGTACTTC. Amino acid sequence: CASSLLGTGEQYF.

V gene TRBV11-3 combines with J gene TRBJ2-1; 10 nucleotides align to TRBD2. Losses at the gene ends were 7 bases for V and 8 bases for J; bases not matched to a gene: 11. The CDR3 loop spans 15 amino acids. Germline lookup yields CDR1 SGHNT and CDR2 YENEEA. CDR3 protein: CASIYPSGSADEQFF. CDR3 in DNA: TGTGCCAGCATCTATCCTAGCGGGAGTGCCGATGAGCAGTTCTTC. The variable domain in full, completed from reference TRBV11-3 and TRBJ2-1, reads EAGVVQSPRYKIIEKKQPVAFWCNPISGHNTLYWYLQNLGQGPELLIRYENEEAVDDSQLPKDRFSAERLKGVDSTLKIQPAELGDSAVYLCASIYPSGSADEQFFGPGTRLTVL.

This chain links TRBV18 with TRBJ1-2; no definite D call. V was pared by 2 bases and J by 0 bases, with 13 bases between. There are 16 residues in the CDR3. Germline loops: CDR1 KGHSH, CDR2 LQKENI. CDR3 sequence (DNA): TGTGCCAGCTCACCATTCACAGAAGCAGCTAACTATGGCTACACCTTC. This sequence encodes CASSPFTEAANYGYTF.

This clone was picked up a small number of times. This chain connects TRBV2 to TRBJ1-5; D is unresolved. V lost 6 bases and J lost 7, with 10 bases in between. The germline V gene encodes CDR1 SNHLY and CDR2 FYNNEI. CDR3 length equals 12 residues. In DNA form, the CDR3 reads TGTGCCAGCAGGTACACGGGGCAGCCCCAGCATTTT. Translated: CASRYTGQPQHF.

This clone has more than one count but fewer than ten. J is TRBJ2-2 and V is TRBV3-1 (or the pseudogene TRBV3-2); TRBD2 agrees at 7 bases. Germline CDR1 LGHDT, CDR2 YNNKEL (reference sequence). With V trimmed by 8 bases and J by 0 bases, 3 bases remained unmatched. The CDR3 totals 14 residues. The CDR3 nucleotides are TGTGCCAGCCTTAGCGGGTCGAACACCGGGGAGCTGTTTTTT. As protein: CASLSGSNTGELFF.

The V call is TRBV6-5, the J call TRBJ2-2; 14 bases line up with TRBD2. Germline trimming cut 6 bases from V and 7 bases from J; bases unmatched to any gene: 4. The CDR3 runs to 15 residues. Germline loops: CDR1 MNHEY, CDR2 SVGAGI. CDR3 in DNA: TGTGCCAGCAGCAAGGGACTAGCGGGAGTCGGGGAGCTGTTTTTT. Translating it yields CASSKGLAGVGELFF.

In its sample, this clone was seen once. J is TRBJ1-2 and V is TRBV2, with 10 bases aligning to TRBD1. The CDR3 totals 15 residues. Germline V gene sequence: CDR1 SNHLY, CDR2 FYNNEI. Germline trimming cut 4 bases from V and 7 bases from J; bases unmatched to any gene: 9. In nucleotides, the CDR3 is TGTGCCAGCAGTGGGGGAGGACAGGGGGGAAGTGGCTACACCTTC. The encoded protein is CASSGGGQGGSGYTF.

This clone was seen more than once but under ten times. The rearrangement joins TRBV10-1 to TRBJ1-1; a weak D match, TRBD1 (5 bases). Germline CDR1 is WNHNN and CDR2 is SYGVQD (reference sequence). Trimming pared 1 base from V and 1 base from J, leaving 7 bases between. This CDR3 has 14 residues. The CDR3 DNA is TGCGCCAGCAGTGAGTGGCAGGGGAACACTGAAGCTTTCTTT. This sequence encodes CASSEWQGNTEAFF.

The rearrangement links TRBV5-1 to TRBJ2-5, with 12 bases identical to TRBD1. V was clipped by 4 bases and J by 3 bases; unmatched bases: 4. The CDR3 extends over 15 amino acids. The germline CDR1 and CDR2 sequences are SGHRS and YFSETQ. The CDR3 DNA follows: TGCGCCAGCAGCCAAGGGACAGGGGGCGAAGAGACCCAGTACTTC. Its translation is CASSQGTGGEETQYF.

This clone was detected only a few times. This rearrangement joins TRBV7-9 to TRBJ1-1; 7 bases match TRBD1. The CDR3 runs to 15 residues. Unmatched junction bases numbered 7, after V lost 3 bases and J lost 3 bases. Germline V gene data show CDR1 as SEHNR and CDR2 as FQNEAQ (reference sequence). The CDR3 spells CASSFSLTGDTEAFF. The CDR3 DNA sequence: TGTGCCAGCAGCTTTAGCCTAACAGGGGACACTGAAGCTTTCTTT.

The CDR3 loop is CASSLSDRGGLFF. CDR3 coding DNA: TGTGCCAGCAGTTTATCCGACAGGGGAGGGCTGTTTTTT. The rearrangement uses TRBV27 and TRBJ2-2, with 8 bases identical to TRBD1. The V gene end was trimmed by 0 bases and the J gene end by 13 bases; junction bases not matched to a gene: 4. CDR3 length: 13 residues. From germline, CDR1 is MNHEY and CDR2 SMNVEV (reference sequence).

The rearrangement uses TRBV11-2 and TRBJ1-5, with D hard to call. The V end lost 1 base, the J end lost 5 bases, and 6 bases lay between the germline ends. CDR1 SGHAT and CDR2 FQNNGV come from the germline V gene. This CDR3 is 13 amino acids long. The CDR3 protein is CASSLAGDQPQHF. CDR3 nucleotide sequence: TGTGCCAGCAGCTTAGCGGGAGATCAGCCCCAGCATTTT.

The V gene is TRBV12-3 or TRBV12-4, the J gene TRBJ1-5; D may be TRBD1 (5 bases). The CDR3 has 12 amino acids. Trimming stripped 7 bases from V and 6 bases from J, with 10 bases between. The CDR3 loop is CASTGGAQPQHF. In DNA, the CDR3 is TGTGCCAGCACGGGAGGGGCTCAGCCCCAGCATTTT.

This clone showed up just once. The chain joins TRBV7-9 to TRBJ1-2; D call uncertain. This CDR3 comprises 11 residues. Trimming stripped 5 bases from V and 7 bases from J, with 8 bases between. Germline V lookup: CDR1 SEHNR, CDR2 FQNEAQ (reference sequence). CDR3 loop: CASSDRRGYTF. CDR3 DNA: TGTGCCAGCAGCGATCGGCGTGGCTACACCTTC.